This T cell receptor (beta chain) was recorded in a study of T-cell reconstitution after alpha-beta-depleted transplantation in children. Per germline, CDR1 MDHEN and CDR2 SYDVKM. Trimming took 5 bases from V and 0 from J, leaving 8 bases between them. This CDR3 comprises 14 residues. Study findings and constraints: Newly generated T cells supplied most T-cell counts and diversity one year post-transplant. In patients about two months after transplant, alpha-beta T cells reportedly arose from several hundred expanded graft clones. The origin of high day-60 TCRbeta diversity in some patients lay in surviving recipient T cells and thymic progenitors.

About this clonotype: Its antigen is undetermined.

The TCRbeta library was prepared with unique molecular identifiers. TCRdb fed the PCR reads into MiXCR, producing one record per CDR3 protein. The top ten clones hold roughly two fifths of a sample with hundreds of thousands of distinct CDR3 sequences, roughly 18% of them seen once. The source of this sequence is a male patient between 2 and 10 years old who had a stem cell transplant for acute lymphoblastic leukemia, so the T cells may come from the graft donor. The gene calls are TRBV28 and TRBJ1-3; no definite D call. The specimen comprised PBMCs, mostly from graft donor cells, sampled 360 days after TCRalphabeta/CD19-depleted stem cell transplant. This CDR3 reads CASSTANSGNTIYF. CDR3 nucleotide sequence: TGTGCCAGCAGTACGGCGAACTCTGGAAACACCATATATTTT.